These 11 T cell receptor beta chains came from one sample sequenced in a study of blood T cell repertoires in COVID-19. The method was immunoSEQ multiplex PCR; TCRdb's version includes in-frame clones alone and lacks a portion of them. This sample carries about 200,000 clones, around 81% of them seen once, and the ten largest clones take less than 9.5%. The sequenced sample consisted of PBMCs or T cells enriched from blood (not recorded which). The source is a man between 40 and 49 years old who had recovered from COVID-19.

The chain is built from TRBV9 and TRBJ2-7; weak D call: TRBD2 (6 bases). This CDR3 comprises 14 residues. In germline, CDR1 is SGDLS, CDR2 YYNGEE. Trimming removed 0 bases from V and 6 bases from J, with 13 bases in between. In DNA, the CDR3 is TGTGCCAGCAGCGTAGTGGCGTCGGGGGTCGAGCAGTACTTC. Its protein product is CASSVVASGVEQYF. Filled out from reference TRBV9 and TRBJ2-7, the complete variable domain reads DSGVTQTPKHLITATGQRVTLRCSPRSGDLSVYWYQQSLDQGLQFLIQYYNGEERAKGNILERFSAQQFPDLHSELNLSSLELGDSALYFCASSVVASGVEQYFGPGTRLTVT.

Many counts were recorded for this clone. The chain joins TRBV4-1 to TRBJ2-7, with D unresolved. The CDR3 has 15 residues. V was trimmed by 1 base and J by 0 bases, leaving 10 bases between them. CDR1 and CDR2 (germline): MGHRA, YSYEKL. CDR3 sequence reads: CASSQGQASSYEQYF. The CDR3 bases are TGCGCCAGCAGCCAAGGGCAGGCGAGCTCCTACGAGCAGTACTTC.

The chain recombines TRBV30 with TRBJ1-6, with 8 bases lining up with TRBD1. CDR1 and CDR2 from the germline V gene are GTSNPN and SVGIG (reference sequence). The CDR3 is 16 amino acids. V gave up 3 bases and J gave up 7 bases; unmatched junction bases: 11. The CDR3 DNA sequence: TGTGCCTGGAGAACGCGAACGGGACAGGTAAATTCACCCCTCCACTTT. Amino acid sequence: CAWRTRTGQVNSPLHF.

V usage is TRBV18 and J usage is TRBJ2-2; 9 bases are shared with TRBD1. Germline CDR1 reads KGHSH; CDR2 reads LQKENI. There are 17 residues in the CDR3. Trimming took 6 bases from V and 3 from J; bases not matched to a gene: 11. The CDR3 protein is CASSQSRDRVDTGELFF. In DNA form, the CDR3 reads TGTGCCAGCTCTCAGTCCCGGGACAGGGTTGACACCGGGGAGCTGTTTTTT.

The chain is built from TRBV7-9 and TRBJ1-2; 7 bases agree with TRBD1. CDR1 is SEHNR, CDR2 FQNEAQ, per germline (reference sequence). The CDR3 has 14 amino acids. Trimming at V came to 6 bases and at J to 0 bases, leaving 4 bases not matched to a gene. DNA of the CDR3: TGTGCCAGCAGGAACAGGGGTACTAACTATGGCTACACCTTC. Translation: CASRNRGTNYGYTF.

This sequence joins TRBV4-1 and TRBJ1-3; D ambiguous. This CDR3 is built from 16 residues. V lost 0 bases to trimming and J lost 2 bases, with 11 bases between them. Germline V gene sequence: CDR1 MGHRA, CDR2 YSYEKL. Here the CDR3 DNA reads TGCGCCAGCAGCCAAGATAGGAGGAGCCCTGGAAACACCATATATTTT. As protein: CASSQDRRSPGNTIYF.

The V gene is TRBV15, the J gene TRBJ2-5; D unclear. The CDR3 runs to 16 residues. The V gene's germline CDR1 is LNHNV and CDR2 YYDKDF (reference sequence). The ends were cut back, 0 bases at V and 4 bases at J, with 15 bases in the middle. CDR3 in DNA: TGTGCCACCAGCAGAGATTTTCCTGGCGGTAGAGAGACCCAGTACTTC. It codes for CATSRDFPGGRETQYF.

This clone occurred a few times. The chain has TRBV7-2 and TRBJ2-2; D not certain. CDR1 and CDR2 (germline): SGHTA, FQGNSA. V lost 5 bases, J lost 5 bases, and 15 bases lay in between. This CDR3 region has 15 residues. The CDR3 spells CASSPEADWTGELFF. The CDR3 region has the DNA TGTGCCAGCAGCCCCGAGGCAGATTGGACCGGGGAGCTGTTTTTT.

The chain has TRBV4-1 and TRBJ1-2; TRBD1 matches at 10 bases. CDR1 is MGHRA, CDR2 YSYEKL, per germline. The J segment lost 8 bases and the V segment lost 2 bases, leaving 5 bases of the junction unmatched. The CDR3 runs 14 residues. The CDR3 coding sequence is TGCGCCAGCAGCCAACCGGGACAGGGGAGAGGCTACACCTTC. Amino acid sequence: CASSQPGQGRGYTF.

The CDR3 loop is CASSRRPDTSSYEQYF. The CDR3 coding sequence is TGTGCCAGCAGTCGACGTCCGGACACCAGCTCCTACGAGCAGTACTTC. This rearrangement joins TRBV6-9 to TRBJ2-7; D might be TRBD1 (5 bases). The CDR3 is made up of 16 amino acids. Germline loops: CDR1 MNHGY, CDR2 SVAAGI. The V gene lost 5 bases and the J gene lost 0 bases, with 17 bases spanning the gap.

This rearrangement joins TRBV4-1 to TRBJ1-4; D might be TRBD1 (6 bases). This CDR3 has 15 amino acids. CDR1 MGHRA and CDR2 YSYEKL come from the germline V gene. Trimming left V 1 base short and J 12 bases short, with 18 bases between. The CDR3 protein is CASSQVSDGGGQLFF. The CDR3 DNA sequence: TGCGCCAGCAGCCAAGTCTCCGACGGGGGGGGCCAACTGTTTTTT.